The T cell receptor (beta chain) under discussion was sequenced for a study of cytomegalovirus exposure and HLA in healthy donors. Study-level information: The same platform was used for the 100 to 150 validation repertoires and the roughly 600 first-cohort repertoires, a later analysis reported. General study findings and limits: Specificity for CMV antigens was confirmed in vitro for a few of the CMV-associated chains.

CDR3 length: 12 residues. Germline loops: CDR1 GTSNPN, CDR2 SVGIG (reference sequence). About this clone: Its antigen remains unidentified.

Assay used: immunoSEQ multiplex PCR; TCRdb lists only in-frame clones, some missing. The repertoire holds more than 75,000 clones, 85% to 95% seen once, with approximately 0.69% in the top ten. This clonotype was sampled from a man aged 18 to 30 in good health and CMV-seronegative. The specimen sequenced was PBMCs. This sequence joins TRBV30 and TRBJ2-5; tentative D call: TRBD1 (6 bases). The J call may be incorrect, as the DNA end agrees better with TRBJ2-7. CDR3: CAWSVQGYEQYF. The CDR3 DNA follows: TGTGCCTGGAGTGTACAGGGCTACGAGCAGTACTTC.